This T cell receptor beta chain was captured in a study of T-cell memory formation after mild COVID-19. J was trimmed by 5 bases and V by 1 base; bases with no gene match: 2. CDR1 is DFQATT, CDR2 SNEGSKA, per germline (reference sequence). This CDR3 is built from 14 residues. TCRdb reanalysed the 5' RACE reads using MiXCR and keeps one entry per CDR3 protein. The table lists a few hundred thousand distinct CDR3 sequences, 15% to 20% of them singletons. Sequenced input: PBMCs or a T cell subset sorted from them (not recorded which). This rearrangement joins TRBV20-1 to TRBJ1-6; 7 bases agree with TRBD1. The clonotype comes from a man younger than 30 who had mild COVID-19 (a few samples of this study predate the infection). Cell type and time point are not known. The CDR3 sequence: CSARAGGNNSPLHF. The CDR3 DNA sequence: TGCAGTGCTAGAGCAGGGGGAAATAATTCACCCCTCCACTTT.